The 19 T cell receptor beta chains reported below all come from one sample, sequenced in a study of human CD8 memory T cell subsets. Construction of TCR beta libraries was accomplished by means of UMI-labeled 5' RACE. TCRdb derives one entry per CDR3 protein from the 5' RACE reads, leaving out DNA. Here the sample table reports 15,000 to 20,000 distinct CDR3 sequences. Material for sequencing was CD8+ T cells from PBMCs. These receptors were taken from a human donor in good health.

V is TRBV20-1 and J is TRBJ1-2. Germline V CDR1 and CDR2: DFQATT, SNEGSKA (reference sequence). The CDR3 has 13 amino acids. This chain's CDR3 is CSARPPGDYGYTF.

The rearrangement links TRBV5-8 to TRBJ1-5; the D gene TCRdb calls, TRBD1, cannot be checked with no DNA. Germline lookup yields CDR1 SGHTS and CDR2 YDEGEE. The CDR3 has 14 amino acids. The CDR3 sequence: CASSSGQGNQPQHF.

This chain uses TRBV28 with TRBJ1-5. CDR3 length equals 15 residues. From germline, CDR1 is MDHEN and CDR2 SYDVKM. The CDR3 reads CASSLGDGTNQPQHF. Supplemented by reference TRBV28 and TRBJ1-5, the full variable domain reads DVKVTQSSRYLVKRTGEKVFLECVQDMDHENMFWYRQDPGLGLRLIYFSYDVKMKEKGDIPEGYSVSREKKERFSLILESASTNQTSMYLCASSLGDGTNQPQHFGDGTRLSIL.

The chain joins TRBV10-1 to TRBJ1-2; the TCRdb call, TRBD1, lacks DNA for checking. In germline, CDR1 is WNHNN, CDR2 SYGVQD (reference sequence). The CDR3 covers 15 residues. The CDR3 spells CASSSHRGLLYGYTF.

The V call is TRBV9, the J call TRBJ2-1. CDR1 SGDLS and CDR2 YYNGEE come from the germline V gene. The CDR3 has 13 residues. CDR3: CASSVGQYNEQFF. Variable domain in full (rest from reference TRBV9 and TRBJ2-1): DSGVTQTPKHLITATGQRVTLRCSPRSGDLSVYWYQQSLDQGLQFLIQYYNGEERAKGNILERFSAQQFPDLHSELNLSSLELGDSALYFCASSVGQYNEQFFGPGTRLTVL.

The V gene is TRBV7-6, the J gene TRBJ2-7; checking the TCRdb D call of TRBD1 is not possible without DNA. This CDR3 is built from 14 residues. Germline V lookup: CDR1 SGHVS, CDR2 FNYEAQ. CDR3 amino acids: CASSHRDATYEQYF.

The chain employs TRBV6-6 and TRBJ2-3; TCRdb calls TRBD2, which cannot be checked without DNA. The germline V gene has CDR1 MNHNY and CDR2 SVGAGI (reference sequence). The CDR3 is 14 residues long. The CDR3 is CASSDSGSTDTQYF.

This rearrangement joins TRBV7-2 to TRBJ1-1. Germline values: CDR1 SGHTA, CDR2 FQGNSA. The CDR3 is 13 residues long. The chain's CDR3 is CASSLYANTEAFF.

The chain uses TRBV11-2 and TRBJ2-7; TCRdb selects TRBD1, and the lack of DNA leaves this call unchecked. Germline loops: CDR1 SGHAT, CDR2 FQNNGV. This CDR3 is built from 14 residues. The CDR3 sequence: CASSGRTDPYEQYF. The full variable domain, with the rest looked up from reference TRBV11-2 and TRBJ2-7, is EAGVAQSPRYKIIEKRQSVAFWCNPISGHATLYWYQQILGQGPKLLIQFQNNGVVDDSQLPKDRFSAERLKGVDSTLKIQPAKLEDSAVYLCASSGRTDPYEQYFGPGTRLTVT.

The chain links TRBV7-6 to TRBJ2-3. The CDR3 consists of 14 residues. Germline V gene data show CDR1 as SGHVS and CDR2 as FNYEAQ. The CDR3: CASSLGRAESTQYF. The variable domain in full, with the rest retrieved from reference TRBV7-6 and TRBJ2-3, is GAGVSQSPRYKVTKRGQDVALRCDPISGHVSLYWYRQALGQGPEFLTYFNYEAQQDKSGLPNDRFSAERPEGSISTLTIQRTEQRDSAMYRCASSLGRAESTQYFGPGTRLTVL.

V usage is TRBV4-1 and J usage is TRBJ2-3; the D gene TCRdb calls, TRBD1, cannot be checked with no DNA. The germline CDR1 and CDR2 sequences are MGHRA and YSYEKL. This CDR3 is built from 18 residues. This chain's CDR3 is CASSQDGTGMTSTDTQYF.

This chain links TRBV7-2 with TRBJ1-5; TCRdb reports TRBD1, a call that lacks DNA to check it against. This CDR3 has 14 residues. From germline, CDR1 is SGHTA and CDR2 FQGNSA. Here the CDR3 reads CASSFTGGGQPQHF.

This sequence joins TRBV7-6 and TRBJ2-3. The CDR3 is made up of 14 amino acids. Germline CDR1 is SGHVS and CDR2 is FNYEAQ. CDR3 loop: CASSLDLSTDTQYF.

This sequence joins TRBV6-2 or TRBV6-3 and TRBJ1-2; there is no DNA to check the TCRdb D call of TRBD1. Germline V gene sequence: CDR1 MNHEY, CDR2 SVGEGT. The CDR3 has 13 residues. CDR3 protein: CASSYTQHRVDTF.

The V call is TRBV7-2, the J call TRBJ2-1; there is no DNA to check the TCRdb D call of TRBD2. The CDR3 runs 14 residues. Germline V gene sequence: CDR1 SGHTA, CDR2 FQGNSA. The CDR3 loop is CASHDGGRADEQFF.

The chain uses TRBV11-2 and TRBJ2-5. Germline V lookup: CDR1 SGHAT, CDR2 FQNNGV. The CDR3 loop spans 13 amino acids. CDR3 sequence: CASSLIMAETQYF.

V usage is TRBV4-2 and J usage is TRBJ2-7; the D gene TCRdb calls, TRBD2, cannot be checked with no DNA. CDR1 and CDR2 from the germline V gene are LGHNA and YNFKEQ. The length of the CDR3 is 13 residues. The chain's CDR3 is CASGGGWDYEQYF.

V gene TRBV20-1 combines with J gene TRBJ1-1; TCRdb calls TRBD1, which cannot be checked without DNA. From germline, CDR1 is DFQATT and CDR2 SNEGSKA (reference sequence). This CDR3 has 18 amino acids. This chain's CDR3 is CSARDFEDRGLVATEAFF.

The chain employs TRBV4-3 and TRBJ2-2. This CDR3 has 15 residues. Germline CDR1 is LGHNA and CDR2 is YSLEER. CDR3 protein: CASSQDKAVFGELFF.